This T cell receptor beta chain was obtained from a study of blood T cell repertoires in COVID-19. In the study overall: Sources were T cells, B-cell-depleted T cells, or PBMCs; the material itself was cDNA or gDNA.

The germline V gene has CDR1 DFQATT and CDR2 SNEGSKA (reference sequence). The CDR3 totals 11 residues. Between the trimmed V and J ends, which lost 3 bases and 5 bases, there was a span of 5 bases. Some clones are missing from TCRdb's copy, which holds only in-frame ones; the method was immunoSEQ multiplex PCR. Here the sample spans around 140,000 clones, around 73% being singletons. What was sequenced was peripheral blood. This clonotype was sampled from a woman in her forties or fifties with active or convalescent COVID-19. The rearrangement links TRBV20-1 to TRBJ2-1; D uncertain. This CDR3 reads CSASENNEQFF. In DNA form, the CDR3 reads TGCAGTGCTAGCGAGAACAATGAGCAGTTCTTC.